These T cell receptor beta chains were read from a single sample in a study of human T cells and chemical hapten exposure. MiXCR, run by TCRdb on the RACE reads, gives a single entry per CDR3 protein. The profile shows tens of thousands of distinct CDR3 sequences, 10% of them singletons. This material consisted of whole blood, taken in connection with sensitization to the hapten diphenylcyclopropenone (DPC). All receptors derive from a young woman with alopecia areata. Some clones in this sample may be carry-over from other donors' samples. CDR3s include the opening cysteine and the closing phenylalanine or tryptophan. The order of the fields is V gene, D gene, J gene, clone size, CDR3 length, CDR3 DNA, CDR3 protein. A D gene is named only where the DNA matches it firmly. Not all rows give a size; the values are once, few, many and, for expanded clones, a class.

v_gene: TRBV29-1; d_gene: TRBD1; j_gene: TRBJ2-1; abundance: many; len: 13; CDR3nt: TGCAGCGTTAGCGCAGGGGGCTACAATGAGCAGTTCTTC; CDR3aa: CSVSAGGYNEQFF
v_gene: TRBV29-1; d_gene: .; j_gene: TRBJ1-4; abundance: many; len: 12; CDR3nt: TGCAGCGTCGGGGAGGATTATGAAAAACTGTTTTTT; CDR3aa: CSVGEDYEKLFF
v_gene: TRBV20-1; d_gene: TRBD1; j_gene: TRBJ1-5; abundance: .; len: 18; CDR3nt: TGCAGTGCTAGAGTTTACTCCGCCGGGACAGGGGGAAATCAGCCCCAGCATTTT; CDR3aa: CSARVYSAGTGGNQPQHF
v_gene: TRBV9; d_gene: .; j_gene: TRBJ1-6; abundance: .; len: 16; CDR3nt: TGTGCCAGCAGCGTTTATGACAACACCTATAATTCACCCCTCCACTTT; CDR3aa: CASSVYDNTYNSPLHF
v_gene: TRBV11-2; d_gene: .; j_gene: TRBJ1-6; abundance: many; len: 14; CDR3nt: TGTGCCAGCAGCTTAATCGACCAAGGGTCACCCCTCCACTTT; CDR3aa: CASSLIDQGSPLHF
v_gene: TRBV29-1; d_gene: .; j_gene: TRBJ2-3; abundance: many; len: 13; CDR3nt: TGCAGCGCGGGAAGTGGACTCACAGATACGCAGTATTTT; CDR3aa: CSAGSGLTDTQYF
v_gene: TRBV29-1; d_gene: .; j_gene: TRBJ1-2; abundance: many; len: 11; CDR3nt: TGCAGCGCCGGTTCTCAAAGTAGCTACACCTTC; CDR3aa: CSAGSQSSYTF
v_gene: TRBV20-1; d_gene: .; j_gene: TRBJ2-2; abundance: few; len: 14; CDR3nt: TGCAGTGCTAGAGCAGGAGCGAACACCGGGGAGCTGTTTTTT; CDR3aa: CSARAGANTGELFF
v_gene: TRBV28; d_gene: .; j_gene: TRBJ1-2; abundance: many; len: 11; CDR3nt: TGTGCCAGCAGAAGTCAGGGAAGCTACACCTTC; CDR3aa: CASRSQGSYTF
v_gene: TRBV7-8; d_gene: .; j_gene: TRBJ2-1; abundance: few; len: 13; CDR3nt: TGTGCCAGCAGCTTAGGTCTGGGAAATGAGCAGTTCTTC; CDR3aa: CASSLGLGNEQFF
v_gene: TRBV4-1; d_gene: .; j_gene: TRBJ1-2; abundance: .; len: 15; CDR3nt: TGCGCCAGCAGCCAAGACCCCTCCCTAGGCCATGGCTACACCTTC; CDR3aa: CASSQDPSLGHGYTF
v_gene: TRBV5-1; d_gene: TRBD1; j_gene: TRBJ1-4; abundance: few; len: 14; CDR3nt: TGCGCCAGCAGCCGGGACAGGGTTGATGAAAAACTGTTTTTT; CDR3aa: CASSRDRVDEKLFF
v_gene: TRBV6-4; d_gene: .; j_gene: TRBJ1-5; abundance: few; len: 13; CDR3nt: TGTGCCAGCAGTGACTTTATAGGGCAGCCCCAGCATTTT; CDR3aa: CASSDFIGQPQHF
v_gene: TRBV19; d_gene: TRBD1; j_gene: TRBJ1-5; abundance: many; len: 16; CDR3nt: TGTGCCAGTAGTACCGGACAGGGGATAGGGAATCAGCCCCAGCATTTT; CDR3aa: CASSTGQGIGNQPQHF
v_gene: TRBV12-3/TRBV12-4; d_gene: .; j_gene: TRBJ2-1; abundance: many; len: 16; CDR3nt: TGTGCCAGCAGTTTAGCACAGCCAAGATCCTACAATGAGCAGTTCTTC; CDR3aa: CASSLAQPRSYNEQFF
v_gene: TRBV6-2/TRBV6-3; d_gene: .; j_gene: TRBJ2-1; abundance: many; len: 13; CDR3nt: TGTGCCAGCAGTTTCTCCCCCGGGGATGAGCAGTTCTTC; CDR3aa: CASSFSPGDEQFF
v_gene: TRBV18; d_gene: .; j_gene: TRBJ1-4; abundance: many; len: 15; CDR3nt: TGTGCCAGCTCACCCTTCGAGACAGCTAATGAAAAACTGTTTTTT; CDR3aa: CASSPFETANEKLFF
v_gene: TRBV19; d_gene: .; j_gene: TRBJ1-2; abundance: few; len: 15; CDR3nt: TGTGCCAGTAGTATCGGGGGAAGTTTCCAAGGAGGCTACACCTTC; CDR3aa: CASSIGGSFQGGYTF
v_gene: TRBV5-5; d_gene: .; j_gene: TRBJ2-2; abundance: many; len: 16; CDR3nt: TGTGCCAGCAGCTTGGTAGGGCTGAACATCGGCGGGGAGCTGTTTTTT; CDR3aa: CASSLVGLNIGGELFF
v_gene: TRBV7-6; d_gene: TRBD2; j_gene: TRBJ2-1; abundance: .; len: 17; CDR3nt: TGTGCCAGCAGCTTAGCGCTCGGGGGGGGCCGTTTCAATGAGCAGTTCTTC; CDR3aa: CASSLALGGGRFNEQFF
v_gene: TRBV6-6; d_gene: TRBD2; j_gene: TRBJ2-1; abundance: .; len: 16; CDR3nt: TGTGCCAGCAGGCGACTAGCGGGAGGGTGGTACAATGAGCAGTTCTTC; CDR3aa: CASRRLAGGWYNEQFF
v_gene: TRBV12-5; d_gene: .; j_gene: TRBJ1-6; abundance: many; len: 13; CDR3nt: TGTGCTAGTGGTTTGGTAGACAATTCACCCCTCCACTTT; CDR3aa: CASGLVDNSPLHF
v_gene: TRBV29-1; d_gene: .; j_gene: TRBJ1-1; abundance: .; len: 10; CDR3nt: TGCAGCGTTACGGAACCTGAAGCTTTCTTT; CDR3aa: CSVTEPEAFF
v_gene: TRBV29-1; d_gene: TRBD2; j_gene: TRBJ2-7; abundance: few; len: 15; CDR3nt: TGCAGCGTTGACGCACGTAGCGGGGGGACCTACGAGCAGTACTTC; CDR3aa: CSVDARSGGTYEQYF
v_gene: TRBV5-1; d_gene: TRBD2; j_gene: TRBJ2-1; abundance: .; len: 16; CDR3nt: TGCGCCAGCAGCTTGGCTAGCGGGAACGCCTACAATGAGCAGTTCTTC; CDR3aa: CASSLASGNAYNEQFF
v_gene: TRBV10-3; d_gene: .; j_gene: TRBJ1-6; abundance: many; len: 15; CDR3nt: TGTGCCGCCAGCCCGGGGGCCCCCTATAATTCACCCCTCCACTTT; CDR3aa: CAASPGAPYNSPLHF
v_gene: TRBV18; d_gene: .; j_gene: TRBJ1-4; abundance: many; len: 14; CDR3nt: TGTGCCAGCTCACCATCGGGGACTAATGAAAAACTGTTTTTT; CDR3aa: CASSPSGTNEKLFF
v_gene: TRBV18; d_gene: TRBD1; j_gene: TRBJ1-2; abundance: many; len: 15; CDR3nt: TGTGCCAGCTCAGGTTCTACAGGGGAAGGGAATGGCTACACCTTC; CDR3aa: CASSGSTGEGNGYTF
v_gene: TRBV5-4; d_gene: .; j_gene: TRBJ1-6; abundance: .; len: 12; CDR3nt: TGTGCCAGCAGCACGACAGGTTCCAGCCTCCACTTT; CDR3aa: CASSTTGSSLHF
v_gene: TRBV6-2/TRBV6-3; d_gene: .; j_gene: TRBJ1-5; abundance: .; len: 16; CDR3nt: TGTGCCAGCAGCCCATCCGGGACGCCCAGCAATCAGCCCCAGCATTTT; CDR3aa: CASSPSGTPSNQPQHF
v_gene: TRBV7-2; d_gene: TRBD2; j_gene: TRBJ2-1; abundance: many; len: 15; CDR3nt: TGTGCCAGCAACCGCGGACTAGCGGGGTACAATGAGCAGTTCTTC; CDR3aa: CASNRGLAGYNEQFF
v_gene: TRBV28; d_gene: .; j_gene: TRBJ1-2; abundance: .; len: 11; CDR3nt: TGTGCCAGCAGCTGGGACTGGGGCTACACCTTC; CDR3aa: CASSWDWGYTF
v_gene: TRBV29-1; d_gene: TRBD1; j_gene: TRBJ2-3; abundance: .; len: 13; CDR3nt: TGCAGCACGACAGGACAGGGGGCAAATACGCAGTATTTT; CDR3aa: CSTTGQGANTQYF
v_gene: TRBV30; d_gene: .; j_gene: TRBJ1-1; abundance: few; len: 13; CDR3nt: TGTGCCTGGAGTAGTAGCCCGGGAACTGAAGCTTTCTTT; CDR3aa: CAWSSSPGTEAFF
v_gene: TRBV3-1; d_gene: .; j_gene: TRBJ2-2; abundance: few; len: 13; CDR3nt: TGTGCCAGCAGCCAAGATGGGGCCGGGGAGCTGTTTTTT; CDR3aa: CASSQDGAGELFF
v_gene: TRBV29-1; d_gene: TRBD2; j_gene: TRBJ2-3; abundance: many; len: 14; CDR3nt: TGCAGCGTGGACCTAGCGGGGATCACAGATACGCAGTATTTT; CDR3aa: CSVDLAGITDTQYF
v_gene: TRBV4-3; d_gene: TRBD2; j_gene: TRBJ2-1; abundance: many; len: 16; CDR3nt: TGCGCCAGCAGCCCATATGCTGCGGGGGGGCACAATGAGCAGTTCTTC; CDR3aa: CASSPYAAGGHNEQFF
v_gene: TRBV7-9; d_gene: TRBD1; j_gene: TRBJ1-1; abundance: many; len: 14; CDR3nt: TGTGCCAGCAGTCCACAGGGGGAGGCCACTGAAGCTTTCTTT; CDR3aa: CASSPQGEATEAFF
v_gene: TRBV10-3; d_gene: TRBD1; j_gene: TRBJ1-2; abundance: many; len: 13; CDR3nt: TGTGCCATCAGTGATGGACAGGATCGAGGCTACACCTTC; CDR3aa: CAISDGQDRGYTF
v_gene: TRBV5-1; d_gene: TRBD2; j_gene: TRBJ2-2; abundance: many; len: 16; CDR3nt: TGCGCCAGCAGCCACAAGACTAGCGGGAGCCCCGGGGAGCTGTTTTTT; CDR3aa: CASSHKTSGSPGELFF
v_gene: TRBV4-3; d_gene: TRBD2; j_gene: TRBJ2-7; abundance: many; len: 17; CDR3nt: TGCGCCAGCAGCCAAGGGGTGACTAGCGGGAGGCCGCGGGAGCAGTACTTC; CDR3aa: CASSQGVTSGRPREQYF
v_gene: TRBV4-2; d_gene: .; j_gene: TRBJ2-4; abundance: many; len: 15; CDR3nt: TGTGCCAGCAGCCAAGATTGGCTAGGCCAAAACATTCAGTACTTC; CDR3aa: CASSQDWLGQNIQYF
v_gene: TRBV5-4; d_gene: .; j_gene: TRBJ2-1; abundance: .; len: 12; CDR3nt: TGTGCCAGCAGCATTAGGTTGGATGAGCAGTTCTTC; CDR3aa: CASSIRLDEQFF
v_gene: TRBV6-5; d_gene: .; j_gene: TRBJ2-1; abundance: many; len: 17; CDR3nt: TGTACCAGCAGCCCCCGAATCCCAACAGGGTGGGGCAATGAGCAGTTCTTC; CDR3aa: CTSSPRIPTGWGNEQFF
v_gene: TRBV9; d_gene: .; j_gene: TRBJ2-7; abundance: .; len: 13; CDR3nt: TGTGCCAGCAGCGCTCAGGGGCGAGGCGAGCAGTACTTC; CDR3aa: CASSAQGRGEQYF
v_gene: TRBV29-1; d_gene: .; j_gene: TRBJ1-3; abundance: .; len: 13; CDR3nt: TGCAGCGCCCTAGGGGGCTCTGGAAACACCATATATTTT; CDR3aa: CSALGGSGNTIYF
v_gene: TRBV7-2; d_gene: .; j_gene: TRBJ2-7; abundance: .; len: 14; CDR3nt: TGTGCCAGCTCCCCAGGTCCGCGCTCCTACGAGCAGTACTTC; CDR3aa: CASSPGPRSYEQYF
v_gene: TRBV30; d_gene: TRBD1; j_gene: TRBJ1-2; abundance: many; len: 16; CDR3nt: TGTGCCTGGAAAGCCGGGGACAGGGGGCGATACTATGGCTACACCTTC; CDR3aa: CAWKAGDRGRYYGYTF
v_gene: TRBV12-3/TRBV12-4; d_gene: TRBD1; j_gene: TRBJ2-6; abundance: .; len: 15; CDR3nt: TGTGCCAGCAGAACAGGGGTGACTGGGGCCAACGTCCTGACTTTC; CDR3aa: CASRTGVTGANVLTF
v_gene: TRBV28; d_gene: .; j_gene: TRBJ1-2; abundance: many; len: 15; CDR3nt: TGTGCCAGCAGTTTGGCGACTCAGGATTTCTATGGCTACACCTTC; CDR3aa: CASSLATQDFYGYTF